Following are 23 T cell receptor beta chains from one sample sequenced in a study of blood T cell repertoires in COVID-19. TCRdb's copy holds only in-frame clones and misses some; the assay was immunoSEQ multiplex PCR. The data show approximately 240,000 clones, with 85% seen just once and about 6.3% held by the top ten. Sequencing was done on a sample of peripheral blood. The receptors were sampled from a woman aged 60 to 75 with active or convalescent COVID-19.

This chain uses TRBV28 with TRBJ1-1; 9 bases match TRBD1. V shed 6 bases and J 0 bases; nucleotides not matched to a gene: 2. Germline lookup yields CDR1 MDHEN and CDR2 SYDVKM. This CDR3 contains 14 residues. The CDR3, as DNA: TGTGCCAGCAGACAGGGGGCGTTGAACACTGAAGCTTTCTTT. Translated: CASRQGALNTEAFF.

The chain carries TRBV11-2 and TRBJ2-1; tentatively, D is TRBD2 (5 bases). The CDR3 contains 13 residues. Germline V gives CDR1 SGHAT, CDR2 FQNNGV. Trimming left V 2 bases short and J 9 bases short, with 11 bases between. In nucleotides, the CDR3 is TGTGCCAGCAGCTTAAATAGCGTCGGTGAGCAGTTCTTC. Encoded protein: CASSLNSVGEQFF.

This clone was seen a handful of times. This chain joins TRBV3-1 (or the pseudogene TRBV3-2) and TRBJ2-1, with 9 bases identical to TRBD1. Trimming removed 4 bases from V and 8 bases from J; junction bases left unmatched: 9. Germline CDR1 and CDR2: LGHDT and YNNKEL (reference sequence). This CDR3 comprises 15 residues. The CDR3 nucleotides read TGTGCCAGCAGCCTTGGGACAGGGTGGCTAGATGAGCAGTTCTTC. Translated: CASSLGTGWLDEQFF.

The chain combines TRBV24-1 with TRBJ1-5, with 7 positions matching TRBD1. From germline, CDR1 is KGHDR and CDR2 SFDVKD. CDR3 length equals 13 residues. Trimming at V came to 7 bases and at J to 4 bases, leaving 3 bases not matched to a gene. The CDR3 loop reads CATRGDSNQPQHF. In DNA, the CDR3 is TGTGCCACCAGGGGGGACAGTAATCAGCCCCAGCATTTT.

This clone was seen only once. Other DNA sequences in this sample translate to the same CDR3. J is TRBJ1-2 and V is TRBV5-1; D possibly corresponds to TRBD1 (5 bases). V was pared by 4 bases and J by 2 bases, with 9 bases between. The CDR3 consists of 13 residues. Germline V gene lookup returns CDR1 SGHRS and CDR2 YFSETQ. The DNA of the CDR3 is TGCGCCAGCAGCCTCGGGGGGAACTATGGCTACACCTTC. Translation gives CASSLGGNYGYTF.

A few counts support this clone. The chain employs TRBV10-1 and TRBJ2-1; 9 bases line up with TRBD1. The germline V gene has CDR1 WNHNN and CDR2 SYGVQD (reference sequence). The CDR3 contains 13 residues. J lost 9 bases, V lost 7 bases, and 7 bases had no gene match. The DNA for the CDR3 is TGCGCCAGCACTCGGACAGGGGACGGTGAGCAGTTCTTC. Translating gives CASTRTGDGEQFF.

The chain is built from TRBV7-9 and TRBJ2-1; D is uncertain. CDR3 size: 15 residues. Trimming took off 4 bases at V and 1 base at J, with 11 bases between the two ends. The V gene's germline CDR1 is SEHNR and CDR2 FQNEAQ (reference sequence). The CDR3 coding sequence is TGTGCCAGCAGCTCCCCTGCTGAGTCCTACAATGAGCAGTTCTTC. It codes for CASSSPAESYNEQFF.

The genes are TRBV19 and TRBJ2-7, with D uncertain. This CDR3 is built from 14 residues. CDR1 and CDR2 from the germline V gene are LNHDA and SQIVND (reference sequence). The V end was cut by 3 bases, the J end by 0 bases, with 9 bases between. This chain's CDR3 is CASSIEPRSYEQYF. In DNA form, the CDR3 reads TGTGCCAGTAGTATTGAGCCCCGCTCCTACGAGCAGTACTTC. The complete variable domain, with remaining parts taken from reference TRBV19 and TRBJ2-7, reads DGGITQSPKYLFRKEGQNVTLSCEQNLNHDAMYWYRQDPGQGLRLIYYSQIVNDFQKGDIAEGYSVSREKKESFPLTVTSAQKNPTAFYLCASSIEPRSYEQYFGPGTRLTVT.

The V call is TRBV10-3, the J call TRBJ2-1, with a weak D call TRBD2 (5 bases). Trimming stripped 5 bases from V and 0 bases from J, with 14 bases between. The CDR3 consists of 16 residues. The germline V gene has CDR1 ENHRY and CDR2 SYGVKD. CDR3 loop: CAISYSVRGSYNEQFF. CDR3 coding DNA: TGTGCCATCAGTTACAGTGTCCGGGGCTCCTACAATGAGCAGTTCTTC.

V is TRBV24-1 and J is TRBJ2-1, with 9 bases aligning to TRBD2. With 9 bases clipped from V and 4 bases from J, the junction kept 9 bases outside the gene matches. The CDR3 contains 15 residues. Germline assignment: CDR1 KGHDR and CDR2 SFDVKD. This CDR3 is CATLPTSGSYNEQFF. CDR3 nucleotides: TGTGCCACCCTTCCCACTAGCGGGTCATACAATGAGCAGTTCTTC.

As to this clone: Other DNA sequences in the same sample also yield this CDR3. DNA of the CDR3: TGTGCCAGCAGCTTAATGGGACAGTCCTTCTCTGGAAACACCATATATTTT. Amino acids: CASSLMGQSFSGNTIYF. The chain couples TRBV7-3 to TRBJ1-3; 7 bases are a match to TRBD1. This CDR3 is 17 amino acids long. Germline assignment: CDR1 SGHTA and CDR2 FQGTGA. V gave up 1 base and J gave up 0 bases; unmatched junction bases: 6.

The chain joins TRBV29-1 to TRBJ1-2; 9 bases map to TRBD1. The CDR3 covers 13 residues. Germline V gene sequence: CDR1 SQVTM, CDR2 ANQGSEA. V was pared by 5 bases and J by 7 bases, with 8 bases of the junction left unmatched. The CDR3 sequence is CSVSEQGAGGYTF. The CDR3, as DNA: TGCAGCGTTTCCGAACAGGGGGCCGGTGGCTACACCTTC.

This clone was recorded only once. CDR3 sequence reads: CASSFDAGQGATDTQYF. DNA for the CDR3: TGTGCCAGCAGTTTCGACGCGGGACAGGGGGCCACAGATACGCAGTATTTT. This chain uses TRBV28 with TRBJ2-3, with 12 bases lining up with TRBD1. The CDR3 totals 17 residues. CDR1 MDHEN and CDR2 SYDVKM come from the germline V gene. Trimming took 3 bases from V and 2 from J; bases not matched to a gene: 6.

The chain couples TRBV14 to TRBJ2-7; D possibly corresponds to TRBD2 (8 bases). Trimming shortened V by 4 bases and J by 3 bases, and 19 bases separated the two germline ends. The germline gives CDR1 SGHDN, CDR2 FVKESK. This CDR3 has 16 amino acids. The CDR3 protein is CASSPGRDRLNYEQYV. CDR3 in DNA: TGTGCCAGCAGCCCCGGGAGGGACAGACTAAACTACGAGCAGTACGTC.

This sequence joins TRBV3-1 (or the pseudogene TRBV3-2) and TRBJ1-5; weak D call: TRBD1 (5 bases). Germline V gene data show CDR1 as LGHDT and CDR2 as YNNKEL (reference sequence). This CDR3 contains 18 residues. Trimming cost V 0 bases and J 1 base, with 16 bases left between them. As DNA, the CDR3 is TGTGCCAGCAGCCAAGATGACAGTCATTGGAAGAGCAATCAGCCCCAGCATTTT. Protein sequence: CASSQDDSHWKSNQPQHF.

The chain joins TRBV30 to TRBJ2-7, with 8 bases that match TRBD1. The ends lost 2 bases at V and 3 bases at J; junction bases unmatched: 6. CDR1 and CDR2 (germline): GTSNPN, SVGIG (reference sequence). The CDR3 spans 14 residues. The CDR3: CAWSTGGILYEQYF. DNA for the CDR3: TGTGCCTGGAGTACAGGGGGTATCCTCTACGAGCAGTACTTC.

The rearrangement joins TRBV27 to TRBJ1-2, with TRBD1 matching 8 bases. Germline CDR1 reads MNHEY; CDR2 reads SMNVEV (reference sequence). Trimming cost V 5 bases and J 8 bases; bases outside gene matches: 7. CDR3 length: 13 amino acids. In DNA form, the CDR3 reads TGTGCCAGCAGTGGTCAGGGGGCCGACGGCTACACCTTC. Its translation is CASSGQGADGYTF.

The chain joins TRBV19 to TRBJ1-2; 8 bases are shared with TRBD1. CDR1 and CDR2 from the germline V gene are LNHDA and SQIVND (reference sequence). Trimming at V came to 4 bases and at J to 1 base, leaving 5 bases not matched to a gene. The CDR3 consists of 15 residues. DNA for the CDR3: TGTGCCAGTAGTACGGGACAGGTATTTAACTATGGCTACACCTTC. Its protein is CASSTGQVFNYGYTF.

The V call is TRBV11-3, the J call TRBJ2-1; D perhaps matches TRBD2 (5 bases). The CDR3 runs to 12 residues. Between the trimmed V and J ends, which lost 5 bases and 7 bases, there was a span of 9 bases. Germline values: CDR1 SGHNT, CDR2 YENEEA. CDR3 amino acids: CASSAGLNEQFF. The DNA for the CDR3 is TGTGCCAGCAGCGCGGGCTTAAATGAGCAGTTCTTC.

This clone has just a few counts. The chain employs TRBV7-2 and TRBJ1-5; TRBD1 aligns across 7 bases. The CDR3 is 17 residues long. Per the germline V gene, CDR1 is SGHTA and CDR2 is FQGNSA. J was trimmed by 4 bases and V by 0 bases; bases with no gene match: 9. For the CDR3, the DNA is TGTGCCAGCAGCTTAGCCCCCCCCCGGACAGGAAATCAGCCCCAGCATTTT. Translated, it gives CASSLAPPRTGNQPQHF.

The chain employs TRBV18 and TRBJ1-4, with 8 bases fitting TRBD1. After removal of 2 bases from V and 1 base from J, the junction contained 18 bases not matched to a gene. There are 21 residues in the CDR3. Germline-derived CDR1 and CDR2 are KGHSH and LQKENI. The CDR3 nucleotides are TGTGCCAGCTCACCAAGGGGAGGCAGCAGGGGGCGCGACGGAACTAATGAAAAACTGTTTTTT. This gives the protein CASSPRGGSRGRDGTNEKLFF.

The chain combines TRBV24-1 with TRBJ1-5, with 8 positions matching TRBD1. The CDR3 has 15 residues. Unmatched junction bases numbered 5, after V lost 4 bases and J lost 4 bases. Per the germline V gene, CDR1 is KGHDR and CDR2 is SFDVKD. CDR3 residues: CATSEAGQGNQPQHF. The DNA of the CDR3 is TGTGCCACCAGTGAGGCTGGACAGGGTAATCAGCCCCAGCATTTT.

The chain has TRBV19 and TRBJ1-1, with D perhaps matching TRBD1 (6 bases). CDR3 length equals 14 residues. Germline CDR1 and CDR2: LNHDA and SQIVND (reference sequence). The V and J ends lost 7 bases and 0 bases respectively, with 12 bases between them. The CDR3 is CASTPGQLNTEAFF. CDR3 bases: TGTGCCAGTACCCCTGGACAGCTGAACACTGAAGCTTTCTTT. Full variable domain (remainder filled in from reference TRBV19 and TRBJ1-1): DGGITQSPKYLFRKEGQNVTLSCEQNLNHDAMYWYRQDPGQGLRLIYYSQIVNDFQKGDIAEGYSVSREKKESFPLTVTSAQKNPTAFYLCASTPGQLNTEAFFGQGTRLTVV.